This paragraph reports one T cell receptor (beta chain). The sample is drawn from a study of monozygotic twins with inflammatory bowel disease. Template switching incorporated UMIs with a 6-nucleotide sample barcode. From the 5' RACE reads, TCRdb lists one entry per CDR3 protein and no DNA. The table gives approximately 420,000 distinct CDR3 sequences; the top ten clones make up approximately 2.3% of it. Germline V CDR1 and CDR2: SGHRS, YFSETQ. The CDR3 spans 13 residues. V is TRBV5-1 and J is TRBJ2-1. This TCR was sampled from a human donor with ulcerative colitis or Crohn's disease, or a healthy co-twin of an affected twin (not recorded which). Sequencing was done on a sample of blood. CDR3 loop: CASRPEVGVEQFF.